Below, 24 T cell receptor beta chains from the same sample are listed, as sequenced in a study of Ad26.COV2.S vaccination and SARS-CoV-2 variants. Treatment reported: 19 received Ad26.COV2.S at low or high dose, single or two shots; about 5 received placebo; per-sample allocation not given. Samples came from day 63 after the first vaccine or placebo injection. The method was immunoSEQ multiplex PCR; TCRdb's version includes in-frame clones alone and lacks a portion of them. The table shows 300,000 to 400,000 clones, with roughly 90% occurring only once. Sequencing was performed on peripheral blood, taken in a trial of Ad26.COV2.S vaccine versus placebo. The receptors shown here come from a person between 18 and 59 years old who received the Ad26.COV2.S COVID-19 vaccine or a placebo.

The chain recombines TRBV6-5 with TRBJ2-7; D is tentatively TRBD1 or TRBD2 (5 bases each). V dropped 6 bases and J dropped 5 bases, with 20 bases sitting between them. This CDR3 contains 15 residues. Germline V CDR1 and CDR2: MNHEY, SVGAGI. The DNA of the CDR3 is TGTGCCAGCAGAAAGGGTCGGGACGTGGGGGACGAGCAGTACTTC. It translates to CASRKGRDVGDEQYF.

The V call is TRBV10-1, the J call TRBJ2-2; D call uncertain. Germline V gene lookup returns CDR1 WNHNN and CDR2 SYGVQD (reference sequence). With 2 bases removed from V and 1 base from J, the gap between germline ends came to 5 bases. This CDR3 is built from 14 residues. As DNA, the CDR3 is TGCGCCAGCAGTGAGGGTCTGAACACCGGGGAGCTGTTTTTT. As protein: CASSEGLNTGELFF.

This chain uses TRBV7-8 with TRBJ1-1; D perhaps matches TRBD1 (5 bases). This CDR3 is 14 amino acids long. V lost 8 bases and J 1 base, leaving 14 bases between the germline ends. Germline assignment: CDR1 SGHVS and CDR2 FQNEAQ. The DNA of the CDR3 is TGTGCCAGCCTTGAGCGCAGGGCGAACACTGAAGCTTTCTTT. As protein: CASLERRANTEAFF.

The chain couples TRBV27 to TRBJ2-7, with 8 bases that match TRBD1. After removal of 8 bases from V and 6 bases from J, the junction contained 3 bases not matched to a gene. The CDR3 covers 11 residues. Germline V gene data show CDR1 as MNHEY and CDR2 as SMNVEV (reference sequence). In nucleotides, the CDR3 is TGTGCCAGCGGCACAGGGGGCGAGCAGTACTTC. It codes for CASGTGGEQYF.

V is TRBV7-9 and J is TRBJ1-3, with D hard to call. The CDR3 consists of 12 residues. Trimming removed 6 bases at V and 4 bases at J, with 7 bases between. The germline gives CDR1 SEHNR, CDR2 FQNEAQ (reference sequence). The CDR3 bases are TGTGCCAGCAGGATGCCCGGAAACACCATATATTTT. This gives the protein CASRMPGNTIYF.

This rearrangement joins TRBV3-1 (or the pseudogene TRBV3-2) to TRBJ2-5, with D hard to call. The V end lost 1 base, the J end lost 3 bases, and 9 bases lay between the germline ends. CDR1 and CDR2 (germline): LGHDT, YNNKEL (reference sequence). The CDR3 contains 14 residues. As DNA, the CDR3 is TGTGCCAGCAGCCAAGTAGGGTTTGAAGAGACCCAGTACTTC. This translates into CASSQVGFEETQYF.

V is TRBV29-1 and J is TRBJ2-1; 8 nucleotides line up with TRBD2. Germline CDR1 SQVTM, CDR2 ANQGSEA. This CDR3 is built from 15 residues. V dropped 0 bases and J dropped 3; count of bases not matched to a gene: 4. The CDR3 DNA reads TGCAGCGTTGAAGATTCGGCGGGAGGCTACAATGAGCAGTTCTTC. Translating it yields CSVEDSAGGYNEQFF.

J is TRBJ1-1 and V is TRBV7-2, with a weak D call TRBD1 (6 bases). V lost 6 bases and J 4 bases, leaving 18 bases between the germline ends. The CDR3 is 15 amino acids. Germline CDR1 and CDR2: SGHTA and FQGNSA. CDR3 region: CASRYTSGVGTEAFF. The CDR3, as DNA: TGTGCCAGCAGATACACGTCAGGGGTGGGCACTGAAGCTTTCTTT.

The chain recombines TRBV29-1 with TRBJ1-1; D is ambiguous. From germline, CDR1 is SQVTM and CDR2 ANQGSEA. This CDR3 is 11 amino acids long. Trimming removed 0 bases from V and 12 bases from J, with 11 bases in between. CDR3 coding DNA: TGCAGCGTTGAAGACCAGGTAGTAACTTTCTTT. Protein sequence: CSVEDQVVTFF.

The CDR3 sequence: CASSLPAKPGQGNTGELFF. The CDR3 DNA sequence: TGCGCCAGCAGCCTACCTGCTAAGCCGGGACAGGGTAACACCGGGGAGCTGTTTTTT. The gene calls are TRBV4-1 and TRBJ2-2; 9 positions match TRBD1. The CDR3 extends over 19 amino acids. Germline loops: CDR1 MGHRA, CDR2 YSYEKL. With V trimmed by 4 bases and J by 2 bases, 14 bases remained unmatched.

The rearrangement links TRBV3-1 (or the pseudogene TRBV3-2) to TRBJ2-1; possibly TRBD2 for D (7 bases). Germline loops: CDR1 LGHDT, CDR2 YNNKEL (reference sequence). V lost 0 bases to trimming and J lost 10 bases, with 10 bases between them. The CDR3 contains 13 residues. The CDR3 DNA is TGTGCCAGCAGCCAAGACTGGGGGGGCGAGCAGTTCTTC. Residues: CASSQDWGGEQFF.

This clone was observed a few times. The chain is built from TRBV7-9 and TRBJ1-2, with TRBD1 matching over 9 bases. CDR1 and CDR2 from the germline V gene are SEHNR and FQNEAQ (reference sequence). The junction had 9 bases not matched to a gene; V was cut back by 0 bases and J by 7 bases. This CDR3 is built from 16 residues. CDR3 coding DNA: TGTGCCAGCAGCTTAGCTTTTCAGGACAGGGGTGTTGGCTACACCTTC. Its translation: CASSLAFQDRGVGYTF.

This chain joins TRBV7-2 and TRBJ1-5; D might be TRBD1 (6 bases). Trimming cost V 0 bases and J 6 bases, with 6 bases left between them. Germline CDR1 and CDR2: SGHTA and FQGNSA. CDR3 length: 13 residues. CDR3 in DNA: TGTGCCAGCAGCTTAGCAGGGGGTCAGCCCCAGCATTTT. Its protein is CASSLAGGQPQHF.

This clone was seen just once. This rearrangement joins TRBV7-9 to TRBJ1-2, with TRBD1 identical over 8 bases. V was pared by 5 bases and J by 8 bases, with 7 bases of the junction left unmatched. CDR3 length equals 13 residues. From germline, CDR1 is SEHNR and CDR2 FQNEAQ (reference sequence). The chain's CDR3 is CASSLQGAQGYTF. The CDR3 DNA reads as TGTGCCAGCAGCCTCCAGGGGGCGCAGGGCTACACCTTC.

The rearrangement links TRBV5-4 to TRBJ1-1; 10 bases are shared with TRBD1. Germline V gene lookup returns CDR1 SGHNT and CDR2 YYREEE (reference sequence). The CDR3 is made up of 19 amino acids. V lost 6 bases to trimming and J lost 0 bases; unmatched junction nucleotides: 17. The CDR3 bases are TGTGCCAGCAACGTTCAACCCCCGGGACAGGGGATTTTGAACACTGAAGCTTTCTTT. It encodes CASNVQPPGQGILNTEAFF.

The V call is TRBV19, the J call TRBJ2-7; 8 bases align to TRBD1. Trimming cost V 6 bases and J 4 bases; bases outside gene matches: 5. This CDR3 contains 13 residues. The germline V gene encodes CDR1 LNHDA and CDR2 SQIVND (reference sequence). This CDR3 reads CASSRQGTYEQYF. Here the CDR3 DNA reads TGTGCCAGTAGCCGACAGGGGACATACGAGCAGTACTTC.

This chain joins TRBV6-4 and TRBJ1-2, with D unclear. Trimming shortened V by 2 bases and J by 7 bases, and 8 bases separated the two germline ends. The CDR3 sequence is 12 residues long. Germline assignment: CDR1 MRHNA and CDR2 SNTAGT. CDR3 coding DNA: TGTGCCAGCAGTGACGTCCCAGGTGGCTACACCTTC. This codes for CASSDVPGGYTF.

V is TRBV19 and J is TRBJ1-5; 7 bases are a match to TRBD1. This CDR3 has 16 residues. V lost 5 bases, J lost 0 bases, and 7 bases stayed unmatched. Germline loops: CDR1 LNHDA, CDR2 SQIVND (reference sequence). DNA of the CDR3: TGTGCCAGTAGTCCGGGACAGAGAATTAGCAATCAGCCCCAGCATTTT. Translated, it gives CASSPGQRISNQPQHF.

V is TRBV4-2 and J is TRBJ1-2, with D perhaps matching TRBD1 (6 bases). This CDR3 spans 15 amino acids. Trimming removed 8 bases at V and 5 bases at J, with 21 bases between. Germline lookup yields CDR1 LGHNA and CDR2 YNFKEQ. The DNA of the CDR3 is TGTGCCAGCCAACACGATGAGGGACAACTATATGGCTACACCTTC. It yields the protein CASQHDEGQLYGYTF.

The V and J genes are TRBV5-4 and TRBJ2-5, with D tentatively TRBD1 (5 bases). Trimming cost V 4 bases and J 2 bases, with 12 bases left between them. Germline-derived CDR1 and CDR2 are SGHNT and YYREEE (reference sequence). The CDR3 consists of 14 residues. The DNA for the CDR3 is TGTGCCAGCAGCACAACAGGAAGACAAGAGACCCAGTACTTC. It specifies CASSTTGRQETQYF. Combining the CDR3 with reference TRBV5-4 and TRBJ2-5 gives the whole variable domain ETGVTQSPTHLIKTRGQQVTLRCSSQSGHNTVSWYQQALGQGPQFIFQYYREEENGRGNFPPRFSGLQFPNYSSELNVNALELDDSALYLCASSTTGRQETQYFGPGTRLLVL.

This clone was seen only a few times. The chain links TRBV5-4 to TRBJ2-5; TRBD1 might be the D (6 bases). The CDR3 sequence is 14 residues long. V was shortened by 0 bases and J by 3 bases, with 9 bases between the two germline ends. Germline lookup yields CDR1 SGHNT and CDR2 YYREEE (reference sequence). CDR3 DNA sequence: TGTGCCAGCAGCTTGGACAGGGTGGAAGAGACCCAGTACTTC. It codes for CASSLDRVEETQYF.

CDR3 nucleotides: TGTGCCAGTAGTAGGGGACGTTCACCCCTCCACTTT. Translating gives CASSRGRSPLHF. The V gene is TRBV19, the J gene TRBJ1-6; maybe TRBD1 (5 bases). V was shortened by 4 bases and J by 9 bases, with 7 bases between the two germline ends. The CDR3 runs 12 residues. CDR1 is LNHDA and CDR2 is SQIVND in the germline V gene (reference sequence).

The rearrangement links TRBV18 to TRBJ1-3, with D perhaps matching TRBD1 (5 bases). The CDR3 is 19 amino acids. V shed 1 base and J shed 0 bases, with 19 bases lying between them. CDR1 KGHSH and CDR2 LQKENI come from the germline V gene. The CDR3 sequence is CASSPQVGWGMSSGNTIYF. The DNA for the CDR3 is TGTGCCAGCTCACCACAGGTCGGTTGGGGGATGAGCTCTGGAAACACCATATATTTT.

CDR3 in DNA: TGTGCCAGCAGAGCCGAACAGGGGCTCGGCTATGGCTACACCTTC. Its protein product is CASRAEQGLGYGYTF. The chain joins TRBV9 to TRBJ1-2; 7 nucleotides agree with TRBD1. The V gene end was trimmed by 5 bases and the J gene end by 4 bases; junction bases not matched to a gene: 11. Looked up from germline, CDR1 is SGDLS and CDR2 is YYNGEE. The CDR3 consists of 15 residues.